Sequencing of this TCR beta chain was carried out in a study of blood T cell repertoires in COVID-19. At the level of the study: PBMCs, B-cell-depleted T cells, or T cells provided the cDNA or gDNA that made up the material.

From germline, CDR1 is MNHEY and CDR2 SVGAGI. This CDR3 is 14 amino acids long. The V end was cut by 6 bases, the J end by 7 bases, with 18 bases between. Method: immunoSEQ multiplex PCR; TCRdb's copy keeps in-frame clones and lacks some. The sample lists 270,000 or so clones, 86% occurring once. The V and J genes are TRBV6-5 and TRBJ1-1; D not resolved. The receptor was derived from a man aged 40-50 years with active or convalescent COVID-19. The sample was peripheral blood. CDR3 sequence: CASRPPGIPNEAFF. CDR3 DNA sequence: TGTGCCAGCAGGCCCCCCGGGATCCCCAATGAAGCTTTCTTT.